These 22 T cell receptor beta chains share one sample of origin, sequenced in a study of T cell responses to AZD1222 COVID-19 vaccine. Profiling relied on immunoSEQ multiplex PCR, and the TCRdb table lists in-frame clones only, not all of them. The table includes under 200,000 clones, 88% detected once. The material sequenced was peripheral blood, taken on day 0 of AZD1222 vaccination. Source of these receptors: an adult in good health.

The V and J genes are TRBV29-1 and TRBJ1-2; no clear D gene. V shed 5 bases and J shed 7 bases, with 11 bases lying between them. Germline V CDR1 and CDR2: SQVTM, ANQGSEA. CDR3 length equals 11 residues. Here the CDR3 reads CSVTSRAGYTF. The DNA of the CDR3 is TGCAGCGTTACCAGCCGGGCTGGCTACACCTTC.

CDR3 amino acids: CASSEAHGGLETQYF. As DNA, the CDR3 is TGTGCCAGCAGTGAAGCGCACGGGGGCTTGGAGACCCAGTACTTC. The gene calls are TRBV6-1 and TRBJ2-5; TRBD1 or TRBD2 may be the D gene (6 bases each). This CDR3 has 15 amino acids. Trimming pared 0 bases from V and 5 bases from J, leaving 13 bases between. From germline, CDR1 is MNHNS and CDR2 SASEGT.

The chain links TRBV5-1 to TRBJ2-7, with D unresolved. The CDR3 totals 14 residues. The V gene lost 1 base and the J gene lost 6 bases, with 14 bases spanning the gap. CDR1 is SGHRS, CDR2 YFSETQ, per germline. The CDR3 sequence: CASSLNPASAEQYF. The CDR3 nucleotides read TGCGCCAGCAGCTTGAATCCCGCGTCCGCCGAGCAGTACTTC.

This chain uses TRBV24-1 with TRBJ2-5, with D perhaps assigned TRBD1 or TRBD2 (5 bases each). Trimming shortened V by 4 bases and J by 3 bases, and 11 bases separated the two germline ends. CDR1 and CDR2 (germline): KGHDR, SFDVKD. The CDR3 runs 14 residues. Here the CDR3 reads CATSDPGAEETQYF. CDR3 nucleotide sequence: TGTGCCACCAGTGACCCCGGGGCCGAAGAGACCCAGTACTTC.

The chain carries TRBV6-2 or TRBV6-3 and TRBJ1-2; D ambiguous. V was trimmed by 4 bases and J by 2 bases, leaving 14 bases between them. Germline CDR1 MNHEY, CDR2 SVGEGT. The CDR3 spans 15 residues. In nucleotides, the CDR3 is TGTGCCAGCAGTTCCCGCGGTACTCCCAACTATGGCTACACCTTC. Translated: CASSSRGTPNYGYTF.

Notes on this clone: The sample carries other DNA sequences with the same CDR3. The gene calls are TRBV30 and TRBJ1-5; D gene uncertain. The CDR3 has 13 residues. Trimming took 2 bases from V and 0 from J, leaving 5 bases between them. The germline V gene encodes CDR1 GTSNPN and CDR2 SVGIG (reference sequence). The CDR3 here is CAWSRDSNQPQHF. The CDR3 DNA is TGTGCCTGGAGTCGGGATAGCAATCAGCCCCAGCATTTT.

The gene calls are TRBV9 and TRBJ2-6; D is uncertain. Germline CDR1 SGDLS, CDR2 YYNGEE. V was clipped by 3 bases and J by 2 bases, with 12 bases between them. CDR3 length equals 16 residues. DNA of the CDR3: TGTGCCAGCAGCGCACAGACGGAGCCTGGGGCCAACGTCCTGACTTTC. Amino acid sequence: CASSAQTEPGANVLTF. Combining the CDR3 with reference TRBV9 and TRBJ2-6 gives the whole variable domain DSGVTQTPKHLITATGQRVTLRCSPRSGDLSVYWYQQSLDQGLQFLIQYYNGEERAKGNILERFSAQQFPDLHSELNLSSLELGDSALYFCASSAQTEPGANVLTFGAGSRLTVL.

V and J are TRBV28 and TRBJ2-4; D is unresolved. CDR3 length: 14 amino acids. Germline V gives CDR1 MDHEN, CDR2 SYDVKM. V was shortened by 8 bases and J by 1 base, with 12 bases between the two germline ends. The CDR3 region is CASSRPGAKNIQYF. As DNA, the CDR3 is TGTGCCAGCTCCCGCCCTGGGGCCAAAAACATTCAGTACTTC.

This chain uses TRBV7-9 with TRBJ1-2, with TRBD1 identical over 8 bases. CDR3 length: 15 residues. V lost 1 base, J lost 14 bases, and 15 bases stayed unmatched. Germline V gene sequence: CDR1 SEHNR, CDR2 FQNEAQ (reference sequence). For the CDR3, the DNA is TGTGCCAGCAGCTTAGGAGGGACAGGCGATGAGAGAGGTACCTTC. Its translation is CASSLGGTGDERGTF.

J is TRBJ2-7 and V is TRBV7-8; possible D gene TRBD1, 5 bases. Germline CDR1 and CDR2: SGHVS and FQNEAQ. The V end was cut by 7 bases, the J end by 3 bases, with 16 bases between. The CDR3 totals 14 residues. For the CDR3, the DNA is TGTGCCAGCAACCCCAGGGAACAGAGCTACGAGCAGTACTTC. This codes for CASNPREQSYEQYF.

This sequence joins TRBV5-1 and TRBJ2-1, with TRBD1 matching over 9 bases. Unmatched junction bases numbered 6, after V lost 4 bases and J lost 4 bases. This CDR3 comprises 15 residues. Germline values: CDR1 SGHRS, CDR2 YFSETQ. CDR3 DNA sequence: TGCGCCAGCAGCCAAACAGGGGGCGTTTACAATGAGCAGTTCTTC. Translating gives CASSQTGGVYNEQFF. The whole variable domain, remainder taken from reference TRBV5-1 and TRBJ2-1, is KAGVTQTPRYLIKTRGQQVTLSCSPISGHRSVSWYQQTPGQGLQFLFEYFSETQRNKGNFPGRFSGRQFSNSRSEMNVSTLELGDSALYLCASSQTGGVYNEQFFGPGTRLTVL.

This chain joins TRBV18 and TRBJ1-1, with a possible D match to TRBD1 (5 bases). V shed 4 bases and J shed 0 bases, with 18 bases lying between them. CDR3 length equals 17 residues. Germline V gives CDR1 KGHSH, CDR2 LQKENI. CDR3 loop: CASSLLGPREMNTEAFF. CDR3 coding DNA: TGTGCCAGCTCACTTCTGGGGCCTCGAGAAATGAACACTGAAGCTTTCTTT.

The chain is built from TRBV5-1 and TRBJ1-6; 7 positions match TRBD1. Germline loops: CDR1 SGHRS, CDR2 YFSETQ. The CDR3 length is 15 residues. Germline trimming cut 4 bases from V and 8 bases from J; bases unmatched to any gene: 9. This CDR3 reads CASSTRTGGDSPLHF. The CDR3, as DNA: TGCGCCAGCAGCACCAGGACAGGAGGGGATTCACCCCTCCACTTT.

The chain employs TRBV5-8 and TRBJ2-1; the match to TRBD1 covers 7 bases. Looked up from germline, CDR1 is SGHTS and CDR2 is YDEGEE. With 0 bases clipped from V and 4 bases from J, the junction kept 7 bases outside the gene matches. The CDR3 has 16 residues. CDR3: CASSLGEGAGYNEQFF. CDR3 in DNA: TGTGCCAGCAGCTTGGGTGAGGGGGCGGGTTACAATGAGCAGTTCTTC.

The chain couples TRBV7-3 to TRBJ2-2; D remains unclear. The ends were cut back, 5 bases at V and 2 bases at J, with 3 bases in the middle. This CDR3 comprises 12 residues. Germline V gene sequence: CDR1 SGHTA, CDR2 FQGTGA. CDR3 nucleotide sequence: TGTGCCAGCAGCGGAAACACCGGGGAGCTGTTTTTT. It encodes CASSGNTGELFF. The complete variable domain, with remaining parts taken from reference TRBV7-3 and TRBJ2-2, reads GAGVSQTPSNKVTEKGKYVELRCDPISGHTALYWYRQSLGQGPEFLIYFQGTGAADDSGLPNDRFFAVRPEGSVSTLKIQRTERGDSAVYLCASSGNTGELFFGEGSRLTVL.

The chain carries TRBV18 and TRBJ2-5, with 8 bases that match TRBD1. The CDR3 is made up of 14 amino acids. Per germline, CDR1 KGHSH and CDR2 LQKENI. The J segment lost 4 bases and the V segment lost 5 bases, leaving 6 bases of the junction unmatched. In DNA, the CDR3 is TGTGCCAGCTCATTCGACAGGGGAGGAGAGACCCAGTACTTC. It yields the protein CASSFDRGGETQYF. Filled out from reference TRBV18 and TRBJ2-5, the complete variable domain reads NAGVMQNPRHLVRRRGQEARLRCSPMKGHSHVYWYRQLPEEGLKFMVYLQKENIIDESGMPKERFSAEFPKEGPSILRIQQVVRGDSAAYFCASSFDRGGETQYFGPGTRLLVL.

This rearrangement joins TRBV7-2 to TRBJ2-2; TRBD2 matches 8 bases. The germline V gene encodes CDR1 SGHTA and CDR2 FQGNSA. V dropped 1 base and J dropped 6; count of bases not matched to a gene: 4. The CDR3 spans 15 residues. CDR3: CASSLGLATAGELFF. The DNA of the CDR3 is TGTGCCAGCAGCTTAGGACTAGCGACCGCCGGGGAGCTGTTTTTT.

This clone was seen only once. J is TRBJ1-2 and V is TRBV3-1 (or the pseudogene TRBV3-2); 9 bases line up with TRBD1. V shed 0 bases and J 6 bases; nucleotides not matched to a gene: 5. There are 15 residues in the CDR3. Per the germline V gene, CDR1 is LGHDT and CDR2 is YNNKEL (reference sequence). CDR3 sequence: CASSQEGQGSHGYTF. CDR3 coding DNA: TGTGCCAGCAGCCAAGAGGGACAGGGATCTCATGGCTACACCTTC.

This clone was observed once. The chain joins TRBV2 to TRBJ1-2; weak D call: TRBD1 (6 bases). The CDR3 has 16 residues. The V gene's germline CDR1 is SNHLY and CDR2 FYNNEI. Deletions cut 8 bases from V and 4 bases from J, with 23 bases between. In DNA, the CDR3 is TGTGCCAGCGGAAATGCAGGACAGACCTTAAGCTATGGCTACACCTTC. This translates into CASGNAGQTLSYGYTF.

This chain links TRBV7-2 with TRBJ2-2; 9 bases are a match to TRBD1. V gave up 5 bases and J gave up 6 bases; unmatched junction bases: 4. CDR1 is SGHTA and CDR2 is FQGNSA in the germline V gene. CDR3 size: 14 residues. The CDR3 reads CASSPRQGAGELFF. The DNA for the CDR3 is TGTGCCAGCAGCCCACGACAGGGGGCCGGGGAGCTGTTTTTT.

The V gene is TRBV2, the J gene TRBJ2-3, with D perhaps given as TRBD1 or TRBD2 (5 bases each). Trimming left V 6 bases short and J 3 bases short, with 13 bases between. In germline, CDR1 is SNHLY, CDR2 FYNNEI. There are 14 residues in the CDR3. In DNA, the CDR3 is TGTGCCAGCAGCCTCGTTTGGGGGACAGATACGCAGTATTTT. As protein: CASSLVWGTDTQYF. Looking up the rest from reference TRBV2 and TRBJ2-3 gives the full variable domain: EPEVTQTPSHQVTQMGQEVILRCVPISNHLYFYWYRQILGQKVEFLVSFYNNEISEKSEIFDDQFSVERPDGSNFTLKIRSTKLEDSAMYFCASSLVWGTDTQYFGPGTRLTVL.

The chain has TRBV27 and TRBJ2-3, with unresolved D. Germline V gives CDR1 MNHEY, CDR2 SMNVEV (reference sequence). V was trimmed by 3 bases and J by 4 bases, leaving 11 bases between them. The CDR3 sequence is 14 residues long. CDR3 nucleotide sequence: TGTGCCAGCAGTTTTGTTCGGGTGGCAGATACGCAGTATTTT. Translation: CASSFVRVADTQYF.